The 27 T cell receptor beta chains below all came from one sample that was sequenced in a study of OX40 agonist ivuxolimab in advanced cancers. Produced via immunoSEQ multiplex PCR; TCRdb's table is partial and in-frame only. This sample has tens of thousands of clones; about 86% occur once, and the top ten carry about 1.7%. Material: CD4+ or CD8+ T cells sorted from blood, obtained in a trial of the OX40 agonist ivuxolimab. These receptors were taken from an adult with an advanced solid tumor such as melanoma, head and neck, liver or kidney cancer.

The chain recombines TRBV4-2 with TRBJ2-5; 10 bases are a match to TRBD2. The CDR3 loop spans 16 amino acids. V shed 1 base and J 4 bases; nucleotides not matched to a gene: 6. Germline-derived CDR1 and CDR2 are LGHNA and YNFKEQ. The CDR3 loop is CASSQGPPSGGETQYF. In DNA form, the CDR3 reads TGTGCCAGCAGCCAAGGTCCCCCTAGCGGGGGAGAGACCCAGTACTTC.

The chain uses TRBV5-1 and TRBJ2-3, with a possible D match to TRBD1 (6 bases). V was clipped by 2 bases and J by 0 bases, with 13 bases between them. Germline V gene sequence: CDR1 SGHRS, CDR2 YFSETQ. The CDR3 consists of 16 residues. CDR3 sequence: CASSLTGTPSTDTQYF. The CDR3 nucleotides are TGCGCCAGCAGCTTAACAGGGACCCCTAGCACAGATACGCAGTATTTT.

This clone is a singleton in its sample. V and J are TRBV7-9 and TRBJ1-1; no reliable D call. Germline CDR1 reads SEHNR; CDR2 reads FQNEAQ (reference sequence). Trimming cost V 5 bases and J 4 bases, with 11 bases left between them. The CDR3 covers 13 residues. This chain's CDR3 is CASSIQPATEAFF. As DNA, the CDR3 is TGTGCCAGCAGCATACAGCCGGCCACTGAAGCTTTCTTT.

The chain recombines TRBV6-5 with TRBJ2-2; D tentatively fits TRBD1 or TRBD2 (6 bases each). The V end lost 0 bases, the J end lost 1 base, and 9 bases lay between the germline ends. Germline V gene sequence: CDR1 MNHEY, CDR2 SVGAGI. CDR3 size: 16 residues. CDR3 sequence: CASSYSGGLNTGELFF. In nucleotides, the CDR3 is TGTGCCAGCAGTTACTCGGGGGGCCTGAACACCGGGGAGCTGTTTTTT.

V is TRBV6-5 and J is TRBJ2-1, with 9 bases matching TRBD1. Looked up from germline, CDR1 is MNHEY and CDR2 is SVGAGI. V trimming: 6 bases; J trimming: 4 bases; junction bases outside the gene matches: 7. The CDR3 runs to 15 residues. In DNA, the CDR3 is TGTGCCAGCAGATCCGGGACAGGGACATACAATGAGCAGTTCTTC. Protein sequence: CASRSGTGTYNEQFF.

The CDR3 region is CASSLSGAKEQYF. Written as DNA, the CDR3 is TGCGCCAGCAGCTTGTCGGGGGCCAAGGAGCAGTACTTC. This chain links TRBV5-1 with TRBJ2-7, with D tentatively TRBD1 or TRBD2 (6 bases each). Germline V gene data show CDR1 as SGHRS and CDR2 as YFSETQ. This CDR3 is built from 13 residues. The ends were cut back, 1 base at V and 7 bases at J, with 12 bases in the middle. Full variable domain (remainder filled in from reference TRBV5-1 and TRBJ2-7): KAGVTQTPRYLIKTRGQQVTLSCSPISGHRSVSWYQQTPGQGLQFLFEYFSETQRNKGNFPGRFSGRQFSNSRSEMNVSTLELGDSALYLCASSLSGAKEQYFGPGTRLTVT.

The V and J genes are TRBV15 and TRBJ1-4, with a weak D call TRBD1 (5 bases). This CDR3 has 16 residues. Germline values: CDR1 LNHNV, CDR2 YYDKDF (reference sequence). V gave up 0 bases and J gave up 8 bases, with 16 bases separating them. The CDR3 DNA reads as TGTGCCACCAGCAGAGAGGCGACAGCCCCCTGGGAAAAACTGTTTTTT. Its protein product is CATSREATAPWEKLFF.

V gene TRBV30 combines with J gene TRBJ2-3; TRBD2 agrees at 10 bases. This CDR3 has 15 amino acids. CDR1 is GTSNPN, CDR2 SVGIG, per germline (reference sequence). V shed 0 bases and J 3 bases; nucleotides not matched to a gene: 3. The CDR3 here is CAWSVLAGATDTQYF. The CDR3 bases are TGTGCCTGGAGTGTTCTAGCGGGGGCAACAGATACGCAGTATTTT. Complete variable domain (other parts from reference TRBV30 and TRBJ2-3): SQTIHQWPATLVQPVGSPLSLECTVEGTSNPNLYWYRQAAGRGLQLLFYSVGIGQISSEVPQNLSASRPQDRQFILSSKKLLLSDSGFYLCAWSVLAGATDTQYFGPGTRLTVL.

The rearrangement joins TRBV18 to TRBJ1-5; D is unclear. Germline assignment: CDR1 KGHSH and CDR2 LQKENI. The CDR3 is 13 residues long. V lost 4 bases and J lost 7, with 11 bases in between. CDR3 protein: CASSRHKMQPQHF. The CDR3 bases are TGTGCCAGCTCACGTCACAAGATGCAGCCCCAGCATTTT.

This chain connects TRBV7-2 to TRBJ2-7, with D possibly matching TRBD1 (9 bases). The CDR3 has 14 residues. The V end lost 3 bases, the J end lost 6 bases, and 15 bases lay between the germline ends. Germline lookup yields CDR1 SGHTA and CDR2 FQGNSA. The CDR3 spells CASSFGGDRAEQYF. As DNA, the CDR3 is TGTGCCAGCAGCTTCGGGGGGGACAGGGCCGAGCAGTACTTC. Full variable domain (remainder filled in from reference TRBV7-2 and TRBJ2-7): GAGVSQSPSNKVTEKGKDVELRCDPISGHTALYWYRQSLGQGLEFLIYFQGNSAPDKSGLPSDRFSAERTGGSVSTLTIQRTQQEDSAVYLCASSFGGDRAEQYFGPGTRLTVT.

The J gene is TRBJ2-7, the V gene TRBV7-9, with D hard to call. Germline V gene data show CDR1 as SEHNR and CDR2 as FQNEAQ (reference sequence). V lost 3 bases, J lost 3 bases, and 9 bases lay in between. This CDR3 spans 13 amino acids. The CDR3 bases are TGTGCCAGCAGCTTCGGGCAGAGCTACGAGCAGTACTTC. Protein product: CASSFGQSYEQYF.

The chain is built from TRBV30 and TRBJ2-7; TRBD2 is a possible D gene (5 bases). V shed 4 bases and J shed 6 bases, with 16 bases lying between them. The CDR3 has 13 residues. CDR1 and CDR2 from the germline V gene are GTSNPN and SVGIG (reference sequence). The DNA of the CDR3 is TGTGCCTGGACCCTTCTGGGGAGAGGCGAGCAGTACTTC. This encodes CAWTLLGRGEQYF.

Only one count was recorded for this clone. V and J are TRBV19 and TRBJ1-1; no firm D call. Trimming left V 2 bases short and J 0 bases short, with 4 bases between. The CDR3 loop spans 13 amino acids. The germline V gene has CDR1 LNHDA and CDR2 SQIVND (reference sequence). The CDR3 DNA follows: TGTGCCAGTAGTATATTGCTGAACACTGAAGCTTTCTTT. It is translated as CASSILLNTEAFF.

The chain links TRBV6-1 to TRBJ1-2, with no clear D. The CDR3 runs to 12 residues. Germline V gives CDR1 MNHNS, CDR2 SASEGT. The V end lost 6 bases, the J end lost 2 bases, and 7 bases lay between the germline ends. The CDR3 loop reads CASRGANYGYTF. The DNA of the CDR3 is TGTGCCAGCAGGGGCGCCAACTATGGCTACACCTTC.

This clone has a handful of counts. V gene TRBV7-9 combines with J gene TRBJ2-3; 10 bases are a match to TRBD1. The germline V gene encodes CDR1 SEHNR and CDR2 FQNEAQ (reference sequence). V was clipped by 5 bases and J by 1 base; unmatched bases: 9. The length of the CDR3 is 17 residues. The CDR3 nucleotides are TGTGCCAGCAGCCGCCGGGACAGGGGTTTGGGCACAGATACGCAGTATTTT. Its translation: CASSRRDRGLGTDTQYF.

The chain joins TRBV19 to TRBJ1-5; D remains ambiguous. Germline assignment: CDR1 LNHDA and CDR2 SQIVND (reference sequence). V shed 5 bases and J shed 2 bases, with 13 bases lying between them. The CDR3 sequence is 15 residues long. CDR3 coding DNA: TGTGCCAGTAGTGCCCGGCGGGGTGGCAATCAGCCCCAGCATTTT. It encodes CASSARRGGNQPQHF.

The rearrangement joins TRBV18 to TRBJ2-7; D gene uncertain. Germline V gene data show CDR1 as KGHSH and CDR2 as LQKENI. This CDR3 has 13 amino acids. V gave up 3 bases and J gave up 4 bases, with 10 bases separating them. The CDR3 spells CASSPSDLYEQYF. The CDR3 nucleotides read TGTGCCAGCTCACCCTCGGACCTTTACGAGCAGTACTTC.

The gene calls are TRBV5-1 and TRBJ2-7, with TRBD1 as a possible D gene (5 bases). Germline lookup yields CDR1 SGHRS and CDR2 YFSETQ. Trimming took off 4 bases at V and 2 bases at J, with 13 bases between the two ends. The CDR3 consists of 14 residues. The CDR3 nucleotides are TGCGCCAGCAGCCCCCAGACAGAGACCTACGAGCAGTACTTC. Translating gives CASSPQTETYEQYF.

The J gene is TRBJ2-5, the V gene TRBV28, with unresolved D. The CDR3 is 15 amino acids. V was shortened by 4 bases and J by 4 bases, with 16 bases between the two germline ends. The germline V gene has CDR1 MDHEN and CDR2 SYDVKM. The CDR3 nucleotides read TGTGCCAGCAGTTCTAGGACCCGGCGGCTAGAGACCCAGTACTTC. The encoded protein is CASSSRTRRLETQYF. Based on the CDR3 plus reference TRBV28 and TRBJ2-5, the full variable domain is DVKVTQSSRYLVKRTGEKVFLECVQDMDHENMFWYRQDPGLGLRLIYFSYDVKMKEKGDIPEGYSVSREKKERFSLILESASTNQTSMYLCASSSRTRRLETQYFGPGTRLLVL.

This rearrangement joins TRBV7-2 to TRBJ2-7; 10 bases are a match to TRBD2. CDR3 size: 18 residues. Germline CDR1 reads SGHTA; CDR2 reads FQGNSA. Germline trimming cut 0 bases from V and 0 bases from J; bases unmatched to any gene: 8. The CDR3 DNA reads TGTGCCAGCAGCTTAGCGCCTAGCGGGGGCCCAATCTCCTACGAGCAGTACTTC. Translated: CASSLAPSGGPISYEQYF.

The chain is built from TRBV9 and TRBJ2-5; D is unclear. The V gene's germline CDR1 is SGDLS and CDR2 YYNGEE. V was cut by 6 bases and J by 5 bases, with 26 bases left in between. CDR3 length: 17 amino acids. The CDR3 nucleotides are TGTGCCAGCACCCAAGGTCAATCCGGCCGAATAGGGGAGACCCAGTACTTC. It encodes CASTQGQSGRIGETQYF.

The sample holds one count of this clone. At one of its ends the junction is not consistent with the germline gene, which may arise from a read error. The chain couples TRBV19 to TRBJ1-1; D is ambiguous. CDR1 is LNHDA, CDR2 SQIVND, per germline (reference sequence). The CDR3 runs 13 residues. This CDR3 is CASSSWANAEAFF. In DNA, the CDR3 is TGTGCCAGTTCCTCCTGGGCGAACGCTGAAGCTTTCTTT.

Comment on this clone: The sample carries other DNA sequences with the same CDR3. The chain uses TRBV9 and TRBJ1-1; 8 nucleotides agree with TRBD1. The length of the CDR3 is 14 residues. Trimming took 3 bases from V and 5 from J; bases not matched to a gene: 6. Per germline, CDR1 SGDLS and CDR2 YYNGEE. CDR3 loop: CASSGGTGGTEAFF. CDR3 DNA: TGTGCCAGCAGCGGGGGAACAGGGGGAACTGAAGCTTTCTTT.

The genes are TRBV7-2 and TRBJ2-7, with 7 bases aligning to TRBD2. This CDR3 region has 15 residues. Per the germline V gene, CDR1 is SGHTA and CDR2 is FQGNSA. Unmatched junction bases numbered 5, after V lost 3 bases and J lost 0 bases. This CDR3 is CASSLSGTDSYEQYF. In DNA, the CDR3 is TGTGCCAGCAGCTTGAGCGGGACGGACTCCTACGAGCAGTACTTC.

The genes are TRBV4-2 and TRBJ2-5; 14 bases map to TRBD2. Germline CDR1 and CDR2: LGHNA and YNFKEQ. The V segment lost 2 bases and the J segment 2 bases; nucleotides outside the gene matches: 13. CDR3 length: 20 amino acids. DNA for the CDR3: TGTGCCAGCAGCCAAAGGGGACTAGCGGGGGAACCGGGCTTTCAAGAGACCCAGTACTTC. It is translated as CASSQRGLAGEPGFQETQYF.

Notes on this clone: The identical CDR3 is also encoded by other nucleotide sequences in the sample. The chain combines TRBV12-2 with TRBJ1-1; the listed D gene, TRBD1, was not tested against the DNA. TRBV12-2 is recorded as a pseudogene. There are 14 residues in the CDR3. CDR3 loop: CASRRTRVVTEAFF. The CDR3, as DNA: TGTGCAAGTCGCCGAACCAGGGTGGTCACTGAAGCCTTCTTT.

The chain recombines TRBV5-5 with TRBJ2-3, with D maybe TRBD2 (6 bases). Germline V gene sequence: CDR1 SGHKS, CDR2 YYEKEE (reference sequence). CDR3 length: 15 residues. Trimming took 2 bases from V and 0 from J, leaving 10 bases between them. CDR3 loop: CASSLPGGSTDTQYF. For the CDR3, the DNA is TGTGCCAGCAGCTTACCCGGGGGTAGCACAGATACGCAGTATTTT.